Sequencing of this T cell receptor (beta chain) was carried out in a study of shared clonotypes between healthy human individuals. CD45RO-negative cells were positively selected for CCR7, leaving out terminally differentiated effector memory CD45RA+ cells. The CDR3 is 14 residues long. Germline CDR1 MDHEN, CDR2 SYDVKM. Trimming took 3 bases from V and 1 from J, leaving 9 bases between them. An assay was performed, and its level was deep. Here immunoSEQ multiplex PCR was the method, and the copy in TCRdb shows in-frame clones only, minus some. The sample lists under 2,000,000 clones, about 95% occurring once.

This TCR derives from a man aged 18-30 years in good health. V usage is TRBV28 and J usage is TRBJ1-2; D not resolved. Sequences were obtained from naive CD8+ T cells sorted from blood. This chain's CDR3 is CASSFVGRNYGYTF. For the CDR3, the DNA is TGTGCCAGCAGTTTTGTCGGCCGTAACTATGGCTACACCTTC.